This TCR beta chain was sequenced during a study of cytomegalovirus exposure and HLA in healthy donors. The wider study: When 350 to 400 donors were genotyped, around 77% of them were found to fall in the Caucasian-associated ancestry cluster.

Overall study findings and caveats: Near-uniform donor sequencing depth was presumed by presence/absence analyses.

As regards this clone: Antigen specificity is unknown.

In the PCR, 60 Vbeta and 13 Jbeta primers were used. This table comes from immunoSEQ multiplex PCR, and its TCRdb copy is limited to in-frame clones, with some not included. The table shows 150,000 or so clones, with under 85% occurring only once. The sequence derives from a human donor in good health. The sample was PBMCs.

In DNA form, the CDR3 reads TGTGCCAGCAGACGTGGACAGGGCGCGATCGAGCAGTACTTC. It is translated as CASRRGQGAIEQYF. The chain recombines TRBV2 with TRBJ2-7; 8 bases map to TRBD1. CDR1 and CDR2 (germline): SNHLY, FYNNEI. With 6 bases clipped from V and 6 bases from J, the junction kept 10 bases outside the gene matches. This CDR3 contains 14 residues. Based on the CDR3 plus reference TRBV2 and TRBJ2-7, the full variable domain is EPEVTQTPSHQVTQMGQEVILRCVPISNHLYFYWYRQILGQKVEFLVSFYNNEISEKSEIFDDQFSVERPDGSNFTLKIRSTKLEDSAMYFCASRRGQGAIEQYFGPGTRLTVT.